The present TCR beta chain was sequenced within a study of shared clonotypes between healthy human individuals. As to this clone: Its target is unknown.

Partitioning of CD4+ cells yielded a CD45RA+ naive subset and a CD45RA-negative memory subset. Study-level findings and limits: Naive CD4 clonotypes overlapped across a handful of donors at roughly 5.1%.

Germline V gives CDR1 GTSNPN, CDR2 SVGIG (reference sequence). The V gene lost 0 bases and the J gene lost 6 bases, with 8 bases spanning the gap. The CDR3 is 13 amino acids. TCRdb's table, derived via immunoSEQ multiplex PCR, lists solely in-frame clones and lacks some. The sample shows roughly 2.5 million clones, more than 80% of them seen only once. The specimen was naive CD4+ T cells sorted from blood. Specified subset: CD45RA+ positively selected. The chain is built from TRBV30 and TRBJ2-2; tentatively, D is TRBD1 (6 bases). The sequence was obtained from a man between 18 and 35 years old in good health. The CDR3 nucleotides read TGTGCCTGGAGTGTAGCAGGGGCCGGGGAGCTGTTTTTT. This codes for CAWSVAGAGELFF.